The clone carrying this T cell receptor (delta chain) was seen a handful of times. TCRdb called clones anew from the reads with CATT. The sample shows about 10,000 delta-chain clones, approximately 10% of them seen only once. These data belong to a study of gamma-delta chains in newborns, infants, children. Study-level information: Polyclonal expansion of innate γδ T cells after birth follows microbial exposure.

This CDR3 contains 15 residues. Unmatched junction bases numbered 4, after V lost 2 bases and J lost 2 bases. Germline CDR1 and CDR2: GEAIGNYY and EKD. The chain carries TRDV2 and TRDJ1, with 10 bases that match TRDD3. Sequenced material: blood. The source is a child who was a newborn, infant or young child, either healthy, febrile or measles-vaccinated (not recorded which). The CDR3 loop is CACDKVLGDTDKLIF. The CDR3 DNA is TGTGCCTGTGACAAAGTACTGGGGGATACCGATAAACTCATCTTT.